The 15 T cell receptor beta chains below come from one sample, sequenced in a study of blood T cell repertoires in COVID-19. This table comes from immunoSEQ multiplex PCR, and its TCRdb copy is limited to in-frame clones, with some not included. The sample contains more than 85,000 clones, around 80% of which appear only once. The sample taken for sequencing was peripheral blood. The source is a man between 60 and 75 years old with acute or convalescent COVID-19.

The count of this clone is one. The V call is TRBV4-1, the J call TRBJ2-1, with 11 bases identical to TRBD1. J lost 3 bases, V lost 5 bases, and 3 bases had no gene match. The CDR3 spans 15 residues. Germline V gives CDR1 MGHRA, CDR2 YSYEKL. This CDR3 reads CASSLGTGGYNEQFF. As DNA, the CDR3 is TGCGCCAGCAGCTTAGGGACAGGGGGCTACAATGAGCAGTTCTTC.

The chain joins TRBV15 to TRBJ2-1, with 7 bases identical to TRBD1. Trimming took 0 bases from V and 2 from J; bases not matched to a gene: 4. Germline V gene sequence: CDR1 LNHNV, CDR2 YYDKDF (reference sequence). This CDR3 has 16 amino acids. CDR3 nucleotide sequence: TGTGCCACCAGCAGAGATGGGACAGTGACCTACAATGAGCAGTTCTTC. Translation: CATSRDGTVTYNEQFF. Drawing the rest from reference TRBV15 and TRBJ2-1, the complete variable domain is DAMVIQNPRYQVTQFGKPVTLSCSQTLNHNVMYWYQQKSSQAPKLLFHYYDKDFNNEADTPDNFQSRRPNTSFCFLDIRSPGLGDTAMYLCATSRDGTVTYNEQFFGPGTRLTVL.

The chain is built from TRBV11-2 and TRBJ1-2; D unclear. The germline V gene has CDR1 SGHAT and CDR2 FQNNGV. V was trimmed by 0 bases and J by 4 bases, leaving 9 bases between them. CDR3 length equals 14 residues. The CDR3 here is CASSLDWATYGYTF. The CDR3 nucleotides are TGTGCCAGCAGCTTAGATTGGGCGACCTATGGCTACACCTTC.

The V gene is TRBV7-6, the J gene TRBJ1-2, with unresolved D. The germline V and J ends were trimmed by 6 bases and 8 bases, with 25 bases remaining between them. The CDR3 extends over 16 amino acids. Germline CDR1 and CDR2: SGHVS and FNYEAQ. This CDR3 is CASRPPSGELLRGYTF. The CDR3 region has the DNA TGTGCCAGCAGACCCCCGAGCGGGGAGCTGTTAAGAGGCTACACCTTC. Full variable domain (remainder filled in from reference TRBV7-6 and TRBJ1-2): GAGVSQSPRYKVTKRGQDVALRCDPISGHVSLYWYRQALGQGPEFLTYFNYEAQQDKSGLPNDRFSAERPEGSISTLTIQRTEQRDSAMYRCASRPPSGELLRGYTFGSGTRLTVV.

The chain combines TRBV28 with TRBJ1-1, with TRBD1 identical over 11 bases. Germline CDR1 MDHEN, CDR2 SYDVKM. V shed 5 bases and J 1 base; nucleotides not matched to a gene: 3. The CDR3 runs to 15 residues. CDR3 coding DNA: TGTGCCAGCAGTGGACAGGGGGCCGGGAACACTGAAGCTTTCTTT. Its protein product is CASSGQGAGNTEAFF.

This chain links TRBV9 with TRBJ1-1; D is ambiguous. Germline CDR1 SGDLS, CDR2 YYNGEE. The CDR3 is made up of 13 amino acids. V was shortened by 0 bases and J by 10 bases, with 13 bases between the two germline ends. Here the CDR3 DNA reads TGTGCCAGCAGCGTAGGAGGCCCCTATCCAGCTTTCTTT. This gives the protein CASSVGGPYPAFF.

V usage is TRBV29-1 and J usage is TRBJ2-1, with a weak D call TRBD2 (7 bases). The CDR3 totals 12 residues. V dropped 3 bases and J dropped 7 bases, with 10 bases sitting between them. The germline V gene has CDR1 SQVTM and CDR2 ANQGSEA. The CDR3 loop reads CSVDKGGNEQFF. CDR3 bases: TGCAGCGTTGATAAGGGGGGGAATGAGCAGTTCTTC.

The genes are TRBV27 and TRBJ2-7; 8 bases match TRBD1. V lost 8 bases and J lost 1; bases outside the gene matches: 13. CDR1 is MNHEY and CDR2 is SMNVEV in the germline V gene (reference sequence). The CDR3 has 16 amino acids. The DNA of the CDR3 is TGTGCCAGCGGACGGGTCTCAGGGGGCAGGTCCTACGAGCAGTACTTC. Translated, it gives CASGRVSGGRSYEQYF.

This sequence joins TRBV5-1 and TRBJ1-3; D remains ambiguous. The V gene lost 1 base and the J gene lost 1 base, with 9 bases spanning the gap. Germline CDR1 and CDR2: SGHRS and YFSETQ. The CDR3 is 15 amino acids. DNA of the CDR3: TGCGCCAGCAGCTTGAGCGGTGGATCTGGAAACACCATATATTTT. This translates into CASSLSGGSGNTIYF. Full variable domain (missing parts from reference TRBV5-1 and TRBJ1-3): KAGVTQTPRYLIKTRGQQVTLSCSPISGHRSVSWYQQTPGQGLQFLFEYFSETQRNKGNFPGRFSGRQFSNSRSEMNVSTLELGDSALYLCASSLSGGSGNTIYFGEGSWLTVV.

The chain uses TRBV7-9 and TRBJ2-5; 8 positions agree with TRBD1. The CDR3 totals 14 residues. The germline gives CDR1 SEHNR, CDR2 FQNEAQ (reference sequence). After removal of 5 bases from V and 4 bases from J, the junction contained 6 bases not matched to a gene. This CDR3 reads CASSRTGFGETQYF. The CDR3 bases are TGTGCCAGCAGCCGGACAGGGTTTGGAGAGACCCAGTACTTC.

The chain couples TRBV5-6 to TRBJ2-7; a weak D match, TRBD1 (5 bases). Trimming pared 4 bases from V and 0 bases from J, leaving 17 bases between. The germline CDR1 and CDR2 sequences are SGHDT and YYEEEE. The CDR3 is made up of 16 amino acids. The CDR3 spells CASSRKLGVVSYEQYV. The DNA of the CDR3 is TGTGCCAGCAGCCGAAAGTTAGGGGTCGTCTCCTACGAGCAGTACGTC.

The V and J genes are TRBV19 and TRBJ1-2; 10 nucleotides match TRBD1. The CDR3 covers 15 residues. Germline V lookup: CDR1 LNHDA, CDR2 SQIVND (reference sequence). V was clipped by 10 bases and J by 4 bases; unmatched bases: 12. In nucleotides, the CDR3 is TGTGCCACCAAAATAAAGGGACAGGGGAGCTATGGCTACACCTTC. This codes for CATKIKGQGSYGYTF. The complete variable domain, with remaining parts taken from reference TRBV19 and TRBJ1-2, reads DGGITQSPKYLFRKEGQNVTLSCEQNLNHDAMYWYRQDPGQGLRLIYYSQIVNDFQKGDIAEGYSVSREKKESFPLTVTSAQKNPTAFYLCATKIKGQGSYGYTFGSGTRLTVV.

This chain joins TRBV3-1 (or the pseudogene TRBV3-2) and TRBJ2-5; a weak D match, TRBD1 (6 bases). The V end lost 5 bases, the J end lost 5 bases, and 12 bases lay between the germline ends. Germline CDR1 is LGHDT and CDR2 is YNNKEL (reference sequence). The CDR3 totals 13 residues. The CDR3 loop is CASSFGRGETQYF. The CDR3 DNA is TGTGCCAGCAGCTTCGGAAGGGGGGAGACCCAGTACTTC.

The DNA for the CDR3 is TGTGCCAGCAGCCCCCTCGGTTCAGGGGGAGGTGGCTACACCTTC. It encodes CASSPLGSGGGGYTF. This chain connects TRBV4-2 to TRBJ1-2, with 7 bases that match TRBD1. V dropped 4 bases and J dropped 7; count of bases not matched to a gene: 12. Germline V lookup: CDR1 LGHNA, CDR2 YNFKEQ. The CDR3 runs 15 residues.

The rearrangement joins TRBV6-5 to TRBJ1-2; TRBD1 aligns across 7 bases. The CDR3 runs to 12 residues. The germline gives CDR1 MNHEY, CDR2 SVGAGI. After removal of 9 bases from V and 2 bases from J, the junction contained 3 bases not matched to a gene. CDR3 in amino acids: CASSQGNYGYTF. The CDR3 region has the DNA TGTGCCAGTTCACAGGGGAACTATGGCTACACCTTC.